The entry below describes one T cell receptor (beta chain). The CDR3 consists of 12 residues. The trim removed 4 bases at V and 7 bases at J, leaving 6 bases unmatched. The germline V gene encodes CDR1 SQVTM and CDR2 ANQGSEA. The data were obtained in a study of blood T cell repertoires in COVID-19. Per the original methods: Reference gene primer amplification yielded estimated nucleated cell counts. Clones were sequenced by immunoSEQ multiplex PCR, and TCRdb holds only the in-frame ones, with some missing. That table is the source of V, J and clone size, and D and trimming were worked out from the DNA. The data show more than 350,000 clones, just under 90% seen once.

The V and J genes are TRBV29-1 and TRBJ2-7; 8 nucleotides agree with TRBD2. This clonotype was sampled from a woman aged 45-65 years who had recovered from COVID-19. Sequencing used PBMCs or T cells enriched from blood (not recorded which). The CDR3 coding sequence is TGCAGCGTTGCGATAGCGGGGTTTGAGCAGTACTTC. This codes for CSVAIAGFEQYF.